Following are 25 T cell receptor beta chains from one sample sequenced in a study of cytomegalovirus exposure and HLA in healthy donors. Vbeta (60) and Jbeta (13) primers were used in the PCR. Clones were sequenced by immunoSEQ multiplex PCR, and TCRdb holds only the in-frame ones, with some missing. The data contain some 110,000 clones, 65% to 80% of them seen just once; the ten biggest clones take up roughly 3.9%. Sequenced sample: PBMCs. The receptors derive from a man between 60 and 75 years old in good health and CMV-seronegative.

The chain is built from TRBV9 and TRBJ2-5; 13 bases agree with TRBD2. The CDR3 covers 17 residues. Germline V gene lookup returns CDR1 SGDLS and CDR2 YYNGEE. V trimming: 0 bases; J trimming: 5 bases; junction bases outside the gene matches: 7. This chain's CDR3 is CASSVDRLAGGGETQYF. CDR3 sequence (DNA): TGTGCCAGCAGCGTAGATCGACTAGCGGGGGGCGGGGAGACCCAGTACTTC.

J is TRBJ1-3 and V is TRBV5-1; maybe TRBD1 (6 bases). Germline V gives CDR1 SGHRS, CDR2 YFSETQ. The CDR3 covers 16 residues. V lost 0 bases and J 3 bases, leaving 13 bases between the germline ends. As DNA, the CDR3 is TGCGCCAGCAGCTTGGCTGCGGCAGGGGTTGGAAACACCATATATTTT. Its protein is CASSLAAAGVGNTIYF.

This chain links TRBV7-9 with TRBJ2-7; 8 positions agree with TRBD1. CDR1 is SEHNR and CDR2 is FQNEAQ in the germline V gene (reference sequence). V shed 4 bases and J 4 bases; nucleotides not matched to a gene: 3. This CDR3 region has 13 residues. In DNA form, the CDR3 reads TGTGCCAGCAGCTCAGGGGGCTCTTACGAGCAGTACGTC. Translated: CASSSGGSYEQYV.

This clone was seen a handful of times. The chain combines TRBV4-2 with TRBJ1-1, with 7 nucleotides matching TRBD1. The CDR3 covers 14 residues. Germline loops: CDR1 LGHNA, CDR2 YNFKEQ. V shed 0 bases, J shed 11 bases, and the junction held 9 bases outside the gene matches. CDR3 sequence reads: CASSQELAGGYAFF. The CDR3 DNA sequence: TGTGCCAGCAGCCAAGAACTGGCAGGGGGTTATGCTTTCTTT.

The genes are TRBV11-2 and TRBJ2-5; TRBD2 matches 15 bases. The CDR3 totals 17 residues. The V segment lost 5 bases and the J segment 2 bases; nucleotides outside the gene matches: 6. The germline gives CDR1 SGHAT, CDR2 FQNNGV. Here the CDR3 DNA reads TGTGCCAGCAGCGTATGGACTAGCGGGGGGGTTCAAGAGACCCAGTACTTC. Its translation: CASSVWTSGGVQETQYF. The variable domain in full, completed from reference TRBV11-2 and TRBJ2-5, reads EAGVAQSPRYKIIEKRQSVAFWCNPISGHATLYWYQQILGQGPKLLIQFQNNGVVDDSQLPKDRFSAERLKGVDSTLKIQPAKLEDSAVYLCASSVWTSGGVQETQYFGPGTRLLVL.

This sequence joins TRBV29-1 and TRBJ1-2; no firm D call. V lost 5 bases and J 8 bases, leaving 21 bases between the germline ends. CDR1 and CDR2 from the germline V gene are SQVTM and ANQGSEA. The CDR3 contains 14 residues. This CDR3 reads CSVSWGSGNRGYTF. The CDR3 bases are TGCAGCGTTAGCTGGGGTTCGGGGAATAGGGGCTACACCTTC.

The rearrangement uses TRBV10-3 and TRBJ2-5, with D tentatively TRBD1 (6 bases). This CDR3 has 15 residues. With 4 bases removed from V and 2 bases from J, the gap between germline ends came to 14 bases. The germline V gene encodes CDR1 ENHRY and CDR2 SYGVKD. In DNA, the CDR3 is TGTGCCATCAGTGGATTAACAGGGTCTCAAGAGACCCAGTACTTC. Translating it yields CAISGLTGSQETQYF.

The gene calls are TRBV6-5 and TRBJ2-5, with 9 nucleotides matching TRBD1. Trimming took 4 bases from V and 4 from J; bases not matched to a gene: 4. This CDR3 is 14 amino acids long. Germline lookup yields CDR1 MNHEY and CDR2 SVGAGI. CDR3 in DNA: TGTGCCAGCAGTTCCACAGGGGGCCGAGAGACCCAGTACTTC. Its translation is CASSSTGGRETQYF.

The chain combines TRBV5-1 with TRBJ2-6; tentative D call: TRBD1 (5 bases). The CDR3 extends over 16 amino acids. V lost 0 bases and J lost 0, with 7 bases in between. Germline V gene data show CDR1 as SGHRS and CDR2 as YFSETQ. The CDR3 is CASSLARDSGANVLTF. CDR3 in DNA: TGCGCCAGCAGCTTGGCCAGGGACTCTGGGGCCAACGTCCTGACTTTC.

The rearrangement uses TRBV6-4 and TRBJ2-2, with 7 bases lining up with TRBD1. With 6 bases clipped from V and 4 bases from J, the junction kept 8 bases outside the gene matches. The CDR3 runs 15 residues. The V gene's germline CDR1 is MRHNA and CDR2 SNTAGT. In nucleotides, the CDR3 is TGTGCCAGCAGCTCCGACAGGGCGGGCACCGGGGAGCTGTTTTTT. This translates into CASSSDRAGTGELFF.

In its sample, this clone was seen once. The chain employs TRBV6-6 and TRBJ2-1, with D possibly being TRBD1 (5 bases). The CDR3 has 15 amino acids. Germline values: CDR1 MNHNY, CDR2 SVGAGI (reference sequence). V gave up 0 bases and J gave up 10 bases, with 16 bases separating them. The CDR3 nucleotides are TGTGCCAGCAGTTACTCGACCCAGGGCGCGAAAGAGCAGTTCTTC. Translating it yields CASSYSTQGAKEQFF.

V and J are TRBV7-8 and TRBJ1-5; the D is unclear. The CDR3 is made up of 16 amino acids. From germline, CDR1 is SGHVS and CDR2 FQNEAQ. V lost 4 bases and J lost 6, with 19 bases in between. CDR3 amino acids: CASSSLWTVRGQPQHF. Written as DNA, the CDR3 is TGTGCCAGCAGCTCCTTGTGGACCGTCCGGGGTCAGCCCCAGCATTTT.

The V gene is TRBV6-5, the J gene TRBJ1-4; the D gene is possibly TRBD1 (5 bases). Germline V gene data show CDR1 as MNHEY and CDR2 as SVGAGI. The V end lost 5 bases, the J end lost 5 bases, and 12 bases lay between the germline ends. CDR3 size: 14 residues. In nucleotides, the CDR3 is TGTGCCAGCAGTGTAAGGGGAGGGAATGAAAAACTGTTTTTT. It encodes CASSVRGGNEKLFF.

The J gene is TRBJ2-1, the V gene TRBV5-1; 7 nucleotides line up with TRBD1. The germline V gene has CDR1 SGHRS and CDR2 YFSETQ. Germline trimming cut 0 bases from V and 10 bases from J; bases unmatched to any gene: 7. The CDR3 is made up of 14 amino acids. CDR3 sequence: CASSLVQGKNEQFF. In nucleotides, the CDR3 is TGCGCCAGCAGCTTGGTACAGGGGAAGAACGAGCAGTTCTTC.

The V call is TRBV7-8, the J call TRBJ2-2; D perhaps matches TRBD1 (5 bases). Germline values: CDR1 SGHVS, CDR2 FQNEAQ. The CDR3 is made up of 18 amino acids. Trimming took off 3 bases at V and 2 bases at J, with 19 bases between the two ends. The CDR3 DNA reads TGTGCCAGCAGCTTCAACAGGCTAGTTTGGATAAACACCGGGGAGCTGTTTTTT. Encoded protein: CASSFNRLVWINTGELFF.

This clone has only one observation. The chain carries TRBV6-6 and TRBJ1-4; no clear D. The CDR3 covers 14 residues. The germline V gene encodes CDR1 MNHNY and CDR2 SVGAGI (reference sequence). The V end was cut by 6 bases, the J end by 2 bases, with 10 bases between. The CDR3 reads CASRLRDTNEKLFF. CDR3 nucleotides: TGTGCCAGCAGACTCCGGGATACTAATGAAAAACTGTTTTTT.

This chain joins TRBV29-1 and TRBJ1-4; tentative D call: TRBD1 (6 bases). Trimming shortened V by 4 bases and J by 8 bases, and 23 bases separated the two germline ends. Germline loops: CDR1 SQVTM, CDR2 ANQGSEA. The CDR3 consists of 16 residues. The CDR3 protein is CSVGGATGTSSEKLFF. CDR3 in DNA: TGCAGCGTTGGTGGTGCCACAGGGACCTCCAGCGAAAAACTGTTTTTT.

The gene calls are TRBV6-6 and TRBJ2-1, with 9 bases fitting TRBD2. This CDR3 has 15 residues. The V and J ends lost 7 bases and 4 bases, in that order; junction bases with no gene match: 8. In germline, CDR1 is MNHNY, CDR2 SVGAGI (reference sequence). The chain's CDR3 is CASKRTSDLYNEQFF. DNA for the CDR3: TGTGCCAGCAAGAGGACTAGCGACTTATACAATGAGCAGTTCTTC.

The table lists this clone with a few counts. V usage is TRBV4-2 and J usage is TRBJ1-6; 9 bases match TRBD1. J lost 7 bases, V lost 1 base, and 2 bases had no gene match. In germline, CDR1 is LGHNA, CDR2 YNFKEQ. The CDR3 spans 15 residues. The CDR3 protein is CASSQGTGANSPLHF. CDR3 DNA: TGTGCCAGCAGCCAAGGGACAGGGGCGAATTCACCCCTCCACTTT.

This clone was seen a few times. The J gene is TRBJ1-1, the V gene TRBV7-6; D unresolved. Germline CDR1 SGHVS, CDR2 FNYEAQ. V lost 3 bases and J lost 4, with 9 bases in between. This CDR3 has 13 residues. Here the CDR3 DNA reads TGTGCCAGCAGCTTGAGCCGTCGCACTGAAGCTTTCTTT. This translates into CASSLSRRTEAFF. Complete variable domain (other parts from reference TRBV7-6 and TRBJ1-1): GAGVSQSPRYKVTKRGQDVALRCDPISGHVSLYWYRQALGQGPEFLTYFNYEAQQDKSGLPNDRFSAERPEGSISTLTIQRTEQRDSAMYRCASSLSRRTEAFFGQGTRLTVV.

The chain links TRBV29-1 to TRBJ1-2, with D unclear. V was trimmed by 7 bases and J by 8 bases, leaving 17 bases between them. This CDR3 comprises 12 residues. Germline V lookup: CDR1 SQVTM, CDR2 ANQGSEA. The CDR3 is CSAGRESGGYTF. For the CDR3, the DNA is TGCAGCGCCGGGAGGGAGTCGGGCGGCTACACCTTC.

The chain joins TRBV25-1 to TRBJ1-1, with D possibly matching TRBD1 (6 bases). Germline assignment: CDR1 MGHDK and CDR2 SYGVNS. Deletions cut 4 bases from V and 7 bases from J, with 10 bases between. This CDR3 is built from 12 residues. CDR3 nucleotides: TGTGCCAGCAGTGGGGGGACACATGAAGCTTTCTTT. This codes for CASSGGTHEAFF.

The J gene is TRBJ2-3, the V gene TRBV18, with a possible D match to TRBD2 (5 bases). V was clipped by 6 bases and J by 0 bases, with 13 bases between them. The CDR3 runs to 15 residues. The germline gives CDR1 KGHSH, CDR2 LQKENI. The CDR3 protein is CASSPWTASTDTQYF. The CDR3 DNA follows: TGTGCCAGCTCGCCCTGGACTGCTAGCACAGATACGCAGTATTTT.

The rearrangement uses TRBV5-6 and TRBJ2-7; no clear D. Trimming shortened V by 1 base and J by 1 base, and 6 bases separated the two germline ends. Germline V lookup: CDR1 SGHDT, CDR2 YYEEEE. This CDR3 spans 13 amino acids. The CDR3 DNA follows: TGTGCCAGCAGCTTGCAGGAATCCTACGAGCAGTACTTC. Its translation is CASSLQESYEQYF.

This CDR3 reads CASLKGAGIEQFF. In DNA form, the CDR3 reads TGTGCCAGCCTTAAGGGGGCCGGGATTGAGCAGTTCTTC. The rearrangement links TRBV6-1 to TRBJ2-1; TRBD1 matches at 7 bases. Trimming took 8 bases from V and 9 from J; bases not matched to a gene: 10. Germline CDR1 MNHNS, CDR2 SASEGT. This CDR3 is built from 13 residues.